The rows below give T cell receptor beta chains drawn from one sample of a study of CD8+CD57+ T cells in acquired aplastic anemia. One entry per CDR3 protein results from TCRdb running MiXCR on the reads. The data contain more than 150,000 distinct CDR3 sequences, nearly 50% of them singletons. Sequencing used sorted CD4+, CD8+, or CD8+CD57+ T cells (not recorded which) from PBMCs. Every receptor here comes from a human donor with aplastic anemia. The CDR3 runs from the conserved cysteine through the conserved F or W. A D gene is named only where the DNA matches it firmly. Only some rows state a clone size, as once, few, many or a class for expanded clones.

>TRBJ1-2|few|TRBV2|.
TGTGCCAGCAGTGAAGAGGCAGGGGTCTATGGCTACACCTTC
CASSEEAGVYGYTF
>TRBJ1-2|.|TRBV19|TRBD1
TGTGCCAGTAGTTCAGGGGGGTATGGCTACACCTTC
CASSSGGYGYTF
>TRBJ2-1|.|TRBV11-2|TRBD2
TGTGCCAGCAGCCTCCGACTGTCTAGCGGGAGCTACAATGAGCAGTTCTTC
CASSLRLSSGSYNEQFF
>TRBJ1-1|many|TRBV24-1|.
TGTGCCACCAGGGCTCACGCGAACACTGAAGCTTTCTTT
CATRAHANTEAFF
>TRBJ2-1|.|TRBV29-1|TRBD2
TGCAGCGCCGGGACTAGCGCGAATGAGCAGTTCTTC
CSAGTSANEQFF
>TRBJ1-1|.|TRBV10-3|TRBD1
TGTGCCATCAGCGGGACAGTCACTGAAGCTTTCTTT
CAISGTVTEAFF
>TRBJ1-1|.|TRBV11-2|.
TGTGCCAGCAGCATCGACAGAATAAACACTGATGCTCTCTTT
CASSIDRINTDALF
>TRBJ1-6|many|TRBV9|.
TGTGCCAGCAGCGTAGATTTCGGGGCGAATTCACCCCTCCACTTT
CASSVDFGANSPLHF
>TRBJ2-1|.|TRBV5-1|.
TGCGCCAGCAGCAATTTGACTACCCAAAGATCCTACAATGAGCAGTTCTTC
CASSNLTTQRSYNEQFF
>TRBJ2-7|once|TRBV12-3/TRBV12-4|TRBD1
TGTGCCAGCAGACGGACAGGGATCGACGAGCAGTACTTC
CASRRTGIDEQYF
>TRBJ1-2|.|TRBV19|.
TGTGCCAGTAGTCCTCTCCTCGGGAGCTACACCTTC
CASSPLLGSYTF
>TRBJ2-3|.|TRBV11-1|.
TGTGCCAGCAGCACTTTCATGGGGGGCACGACAGATACGCAGTATTTT
CASSTFMGGTTDTQYF
>TRBJ2-7|few|TRBV7-2|.
TGTGCCAGCAGCTTAGCGCTAGGCAGACGCGAGCAGTACTTC
CASSLALGRREQYF
>TRBJ1-4|many|TRBV9|.
TGTGCCAGCACCCTAGGGACTGCAACTAATGAAAAACTGTTTTTT
CASTLGTATNEKLFF
>TRBJ1-1|many|TRBV20-1|.
TGCAGTGCGGGAGGGGGTTGGTCCGAAGCTTTCTTT
CSAGGGWSEAFF
>TRBJ1-4|.|TRBV4-3|.
TGCGCCAGCAGCCAAGGTCGGGGTCTGAATGAAAAACTGTTTTTT
CASSQGRGLNEKLFF
>TRBJ1-1|.|TRBV3-1|.
TGTGCCAGCAGCACCCGATCAGGGGCGGAGGCTGAAGCTTTCTTT
CASSTRSGAEAEAFF
>TRBJ1-5|.|TRBV7-6|TRBD1
TGTGCCAGCAGCGAAGGGTGGGACAGGGGGTTCAATCAGCCCCAGCATTTT
CASSEGWDRGFNQPQHF
>TRBJ1-1|.|TRBV19|.
TGTGCCAGTAGCCCACGGTGGGGCACTGAAGCTTTCTTT
CASSPRWGTEAFF
>TRBJ2-5|many|TRBV24-1|.
TGTGCCACCAGTGACCCAGGGTCAGGGCAAGAGACCCAGTACTTC
CATSDPGSGQETQYF
>TRBJ1-2|.|TRBV5-1|.
TGCGCCAGCGCTTTATATCCCCAGACAGAATTCTATGGCTACACCTTC
CASALYPQTEFYGYTF
>TRBJ1-2|.|TRBV7-2|.
TGTGCCAGCAGCTTAGGCGTCTCGGCCTATGGCTACACCTTC
CASSLGVSAYGYTF
>TRBJ2-5|few|TRBV29-1|TRBD2
TGCAGCGTGACCGGGGGGGGTTATGGAGAGACCCAGTACTTC
CSVTGGGYGETQYF
>TRBJ2-7|many|TRBV12-3/TRBV12-4|.
TGTGCCAGCAGTTTTTGGGGGGCCTACGAGCAGTACTTC
CASSFWGAYEQYF
>TRBJ2-1|few|TRBV15|TRBD2
TGTGCCACCAGCAGACGGGAGGCATCCTACAATGAGCAGTTCTTC
CATSRREASYNEQFF
>TRBJ2-7|many|TRBV18|.
TGTGCCAGCTCACCAAGCCCGACTAGCGAGCAGTACTTC
CASSPSPTSEQYF
>TRBJ2-2|.|TRBV10-3|.
TGTGCCATCTACCGGACAGACATTAACACCGGGGAGCTGTTTTTT
CAIYRTDINTGELFF
>TRBJ2-1|.|TRBV20-1|TRBD2
TGCAGTGCACGAGCGGGAGGAAGTGGCAATGAGCAGTTCTTC
CSARAGGSGNEQFF
>TRBJ2-1|many|TRBV7-2|.
TGTGCCAGCAGCCCCCGCACTTTAGAGCAGTTCTTC
CASSPRTLEQFF
>TRBJ2-3|.|TRBV5-1|.
TGCGCCAGCAGCCCGGCCGGTGCTAGCACAGATACGCAGTATTTT
CASSPAGASTDTQYF
>TRBJ1-1|many|TRBV12-3/TRBV12-4|TRBD1
TGTGCCAGCAGCAACCGACAGGGAAAAACGAACACTGAAGCTTTCTTT
CASSNRQGKTNTEAFF
>TRBJ2-1|few|TRBV10-3|.
TGTGCCAGCGGGGTCCCCATGGGCAATGAGCAGTTCTTC
CASGVPMGNEQFF
>TRBJ2-3|.|TRBV5-1|TRBD2
TGCGCCAGCAGCCCCGGGAGGCCTAGCGCAGATACGCAGTATTTT
CASSPGRPSADTQYF
>TRBJ2-7|many|TRBV5-1|.
TGCGCCAGCAGCTTGGATGATTACGAGCAGTACTTC
CASSLDDYEQYF
>TRBJ2-1|.|TRBV2|TRBD2
TGTGCCAGCAGCGCACTAGCGGGGGGGCACAATGAGCAGTTCTTC
CASSALAGGHNEQFF
>TRBJ2-5|few|TRBV2|TRBD2
TGTGCCAGCCTTGGGGGGGTTGGGCAAGAGACCCAGTACTTC
CASLGGVGQETQYF
>TRBJ2-3|.|TRBV10-3|TRBD1
TGTGCCATCAGTGATTCACAGGGGGAGATAGATACGCAGTATTTT
CAISDSQGEIDTQYF
>TRBJ2-7|.|TRBV10-3|.
TGTGCCATCAGACCGGGTCCTCCCTACGAGCAGTACTTC
CAIRPGPPYEQYF
>TRBJ1-5|.|TRBV29-1|.
TGCAGCGTTGGGTATAGGGAGAATCAGCCCCAGCATTTT
CSVGYRENQPQHF
>TRBJ1-2|.|TRBV29-1|.
TGCAGCGTTGGGACGGAGGGACCCTATGGCTACACCTTC
CSVGTEGPYGYTF
>TRBJ2-5|once|TRBV7-7|.
TGTGCTAGCAGCACAGGGCCTGGAGAGACCCAGTACTTC
CASSTGPGETQYF
>TRBJ2-7|many|TRBV20-1|.
TGCAGTGCCTCCGGGCGAACTACGGGCGAGCAGTACTTC
CSASGRTTGEQYF
>TRBJ2-4|many|TRBV4-1|TRBD2
TGCGCCAGCAGCCAAGATGCTGGGCTAGCGGGGGACTTC
CASSQDAGLAGDF
>TRBJ2-1|.|TRBV6-2/TRBV6-3|.
TGTGCCAGCAGTTACTCGTCGACCAGCTCCTACAATGAGCAGTTCTTC
CASSYSSTSSYNEQFF
>TRBJ1-2|many|TRBV29-1|.
TGCAGCGTTCCCACCACAGGGGGCTACACCTTC
CSVPTTGGYTF
>TRBJ2-3|.|TRBV12-3/TRBV12-4|.
TGTGCCAGCAGCGTAGATAGCACAGATACGCAGTATTTT
CASSVDSTDTQYF
>TRBJ2-7|.|TRBV7-9|.
TGTGCCAGCAGCTTAGGTACTTCCCACGAGCAGTACTTC
CASSLGTSHEQYF
>TRBJ2-1|many|TRBV6-1|.
TGTGCCAGCAGTGCCATAAGTGGATACCACAATGAGCAGTTCTTC
CASSAISGYHNEQFF
>TRBJ2-2|.|TRBV10-2|.
TGCGCCAGCAGTCATCTGCAGGAGCCCGGGGAGCTGTTTTTT
CASSHLQEPGELFF
>TRBJ2-7|.|TRBV29-1|.
TGCAGTGCTGGGACCGGGGGCGAGCAGTACTTC
CSAGTGGEQYF
>TRBJ2-7|.|TRBV5-8|.
TGTGCCAGCAGCTTCGCAGGGGCCTTGGTCTACGAGCAGTACTTC
CASSFAGALVYEQYF
>TRBJ1-4|few|TRBV24-1|.
TGTGCCACCAGTGCAGGACGGAGAACTAATGAAAAACTGTTTTTT
CATSAGRRTNEKLFF